These 27 T cell receptor beta chains were all obtained from the same sample, sequenced in a study of blood T cells in healthy people across ages. The use of a sample-barcoded 5' primer and a J-beta primer mix characterized a second PCR of roughly 7 to 11 cycles. Using its own MiXCR run on the 5' RACE reads, TCRdb lists one record per CDR3 protein. The sample lists about 1.7 million distinct CDR3 sequences, approximately 30% seen once, with roughly 8% in the top ten. Sequencing was carried out using blood. The receptors were gathered from a woman aged 30 to 39 in good health.

In its sample, this clonotype was seen a few times. J is TRBJ2-6 and V is TRBV2, with D unresolved. Germline V gene sequence: CDR1 SNHLY, CDR2 FYNNEI. CDR3 length equals 15 residues. V dropped 5 bases and J dropped 2 bases, with 10 bases sitting between them. This CDR3 is CASSIQPTGANVLTF. CDR3 bases: TGTGCCAGCAGTATCCAGCCAACTGGGGCCAACGTCCTGACTTTC.

This clonotype appeared many times. V gene TRBV6-2 or TRBV6-3 combines with J gene TRBJ2-7; D uncertain. With 7 bases removed from V and 0 bases from J, the gap between germline ends came to 19 bases. The germline V gene has CDR1 MNHEY and CDR2 SVGEGT. The CDR3 length is 16 residues. The CDR3 nucleotides read TGTGCCAGCACCCAATCGGGCCCTAGGAGCTCCTACGAGCAGTACTTC. Amino acid sequence: CASTQSGPRSSYEQYF.

This chain joins TRBV7-6 and TRBJ2-7; 7 bases line up with TRBD2. CDR1 is SGHVS, CDR2 FNYEAQ, per germline. With V trimmed by 7 bases and J by 6 bases, 15 bases remained unmatched. The CDR3 spans 15 residues. CDR3: CASNSKSGTFGEQYF. The DNA for the CDR3 is TGTGCCAGCAACTCTAAAAGCGGGACCTTCGGCGAGCAGTACTTC.

The gene calls are TRBV12-3 or TRBV12-4 and TRBJ2-3; tentatively, D is TRBD2 (6 bases). V gave up 6 bases and J gave up 0 bases, with 16 bases separating them. The CDR3 extends over 16 amino acids. CDR3: CASSIGAGTSTDTQYF. DNA for the CDR3: TGTGCCAGCAGCATAGGGGCGGGAACTAGCACAGATACGCAGTATTTT.

V is TRBV7-6 and J is TRBJ2-1; a possible D gene is TRBD1 (6 bases). CDR1 is SGHVS, CDR2 FNYEAQ, per germline. The CDR3 sequence is 16 residues long. Deletions cut 5 bases from V and 4 bases from J, with 18 bases between. CDR3 coding DNA: TGTGCCAGCAGCGACCCCTACAGGGCTCCGTACAATGAGCAGTTCTTC. Translating gives CASSDPYRAPYNEQFF.

Here the CDR3 DNA reads TGTGCCAGCTCTCGGGGCAGGGCGGACGAGCAGTACTTC. Encoded protein: CASSRGRADEQYF. The chain links TRBV18 to TRBJ2-7; D assignment may be TRBD1 or TRBD2 (5 bases each). Germline lookup yields CDR1 KGHSH and CDR2 LQKENI. Trimming pared 6 bases from V and 5 bases from J, leaving 14 bases between. This CDR3 contains 13 residues.

J is TRBJ2-1 and V is TRBV4-2; 12 bases agree with TRBD1. The CDR3 sequence is 16 residues long. Germline V lookup: CDR1 LGHNA, CDR2 YNFKEQ. After removal of 2 bases from V and 8 bases from J, the junction contained 7 bases not matched to a gene. CDR3 DNA: TGTGCCAGCAGCCAACTCCGGGACAGGGGGCTTGATGAGCAGTTCTTC. It codes for CASSQLRDRGLDEQFF.

This chain links TRBV6-6 with TRBJ2-1; D unresolved. Looked up from germline, CDR1 is MNHNY and CDR2 is SVGAGI (reference sequence). V lost 2 bases and J 4 bases, leaving 9 bases between the germline ends. This CDR3 region has 14 residues. The CDR3 region is CASSYDQAYNEQFF. As DNA, the CDR3 is TGTGCCAGCAGTTACGATCAGGCTTACAATGAGCAGTTCTTC.

The chain couples TRBV15 to TRBJ1-1; TRBD1 agrees at 9 bases. This CDR3 spans 14 amino acids. From germline, CDR1 is LNHNV and CDR2 YYDKDF (reference sequence). The V and J ends lost 0 bases and 12 bases, in that order; junction bases with no gene match: 8. DNA of the CDR3: TGTGCCACCAGCAGAGATTCGGGACAGGGTAGACCTTTCTTT. The encoded protein is CATSRDSGQGRPFF.

About this clonotype itself: A much more abundant neighbour one base away suggests this may be a read error. This chain connects TRBV20-1 to TRBJ2-3, with D tentatively TRBD1 (6 bases). The CDR3 spans 13 residues. The germline V gene has CDR1 DFQATT and CDR2 SNEGSKA (reference sequence). V was pared by 2 bases and J by 5 bases, with 11 bases between. DNA of the CDR3: TGCAGTGCTAGACCTCAGGGGAGAGATACGCAGTATTTT. Translating gives CSARPQGRDTQYF.

This chain links TRBV6-5 with TRBJ1-2, with a possible D match to TRBD1 (6 bases). Germline-derived CDR1 and CDR2 are MNHEY and SVGAGI. The CDR3 sequence is 17 residues long. Trimming removed 3 bases at V and 1 base at J, with 18 bases between. DNA for the CDR3: TGTGCCAGCAGTTATGGTGGCGGTGGCAGGGGTAACTATGGCTACACCTTC. Translation gives CASSYGGGGRGNYGYTF.

The genes are TRBV5-1 and TRBJ2-2; D might be TRBD2 (7 bases). Trimming stripped 1 base from V and 4 bases from J, with 14 bases between. From germline, CDR1 is SGHRS and CDR2 YFSETQ. This CDR3 has 16 amino acids. CDR3 coding DNA: TGCGCCAGCAGCTTGTGGGGGGGCCTTACCACCGGGGAGCTGTTTTTT. Translating gives CASSLWGGLTTGELFF. The whole variable domain, filled in from reference TRBV5-1 and TRBJ2-2, reads KAGVTQTPRYLIKTRGQQVTLSCSPISGHRSVSWYQQTPGQGLQFLFEYFSETQRNKGNFPGRFSGRQFSNSRSEMNVSTLELGDSALYLCASSLWGGLTTGELFFGEGSRLTVL.

This clonotype showed up just a few times. This chain links TRBV5-1 with TRBJ2-1; tentative D call: TRBD1 (7 bases). CDR1 is SGHRS, CDR2 YFSETQ, per germline. The CDR3 totals 17 residues. Deletions cut 0 bases from V and 3 bases from J, with 16 bases between. The chain's CDR3 is CASSLVAGGLLYNEQFF. The CDR3 DNA is TGCGCCAGCAGCTTGGTGGCAGGGGGACTCCTCTACAATGAGCAGTTCTTC.

This clonotype was observed a few times. The chain uses TRBV20-1 and TRBJ2-7, with a possible D match to TRBD2 (6 bases). The germline V and J ends were trimmed by 1 base and 6 bases, with 16 bases remaining between them. Germline CDR1 is DFQATT and CDR2 is SNEGSKA (reference sequence). CDR3 length: 14 amino acids. In DNA form, the CDR3 reads TGCAGTGCTAGAGTGGGGCTAGCGATTGGCGAGCAGTACTTC. Translated, it gives CSARVGLAIGEQYF.

The DNA for the CDR3 is TGCGCCAGCAGCTTGGGATCCGAGACGATTAAAGCCAAAAACATTCAGTACTTC. Translated: CASSLGSETIKAKNIQYF. The chain uses TRBV5-1 and TRBJ2-4; D is ambiguous. Germline V lookup: CDR1 SGHRS, CDR2 YFSETQ. CDR3 length: 18 amino acids. V dropped 0 bases and J dropped 0 bases, with 16 bases sitting between them.

The gene calls are TRBV20-1 and TRBJ1-1; D remains unclear. Trimming removed 2 bases from V and 0 bases from J, with 10 bases in between. CDR1 DFQATT and CDR2 SNEGSKA come from the germline V gene (reference sequence). CDR3 length: 14 residues. Here the CDR3 DNA reads TGCAGTGCTAGACCAGAGAGAATGAACACTGAAGCTTTCTTT. Its translation: CSARPERMNTEAFF.

This clonotype was recorded many times. The chain employs TRBV9 and TRBJ2-5; D tentatively reads TRBD1 or TRBD2 (5 bases each). Looked up from germline, CDR1 is SGDLS and CDR2 is YYNGEE. The CDR3 covers 14 residues. V dropped 4 bases and J dropped 2 bases, with 12 bases sitting between them. In DNA, the CDR3 is TGTGCCAGCAGCCCAAAGGGACGGCAAGAGACCCAGTACTTC. This translates into CASSPKGRQETQYF.

This clonotype was picked up a small number of times. The chain joins TRBV3-1 to TRBJ1-3; a possible D gene is TRBD1 (5 bases). Trimming pared 4 bases from V and 0 bases from J, leaving 13 bases between. The germline CDR1 and CDR2 sequences are LGHDT and YNNKEL (reference sequence). The CDR3 extends over 16 amino acids. CDR3 DNA sequence: TGTGCCAGCAGCCCTTGGGGACGGAACTCTGGAAACACCATATATTTT. Translating gives CASSPWGRNSGNTIYF.

This clonotype has only a few counts. CDR3 DNA sequence: TGCAGTGCTACCAGGGACAGTAGCTCCTACAATGAGCAGTTCTTC. Protein: CSATRDSSSYNEQFF. J is TRBJ2-1 and V is TRBV20-1, with 7 bases aligning to TRBD1. Germline trimming cut 4 bases from V and 0 bases from J; bases unmatched to any gene: 6. The CDR3 loop spans 15 amino acids. The germline V gene encodes CDR1 DFQATT and CDR2 SNEGSKA (reference sequence).

About this clonotype itself: No DNA is shown, since the ends of the CDR3 on it are uncertain; the CDR3 is the one TCRdb lists. The rearrangement joins TRBV12-3 or TRBV12-4 to TRBJ1-1; TRBD1 is the table's D call and was not checked against the DNA. The CDR3 extends over 18 residues, inclusive of both ends. CDR3 sequence: CAQYYYEQYFGPGISAFF.

This clonotype was counted many times. The DNA of the CDR3 is TGCAGTGCCCCTCTCTCGGGAGGAGATACGCAGTATTTT. Translation: CSAPLSGGDTQYF. The chain carries TRBV20-1 and TRBJ2-3, with 7 bases aligning to TRBD2. The CDR3 is made up of 13 amino acids. The V and J ends lost 6 bases and 5 bases, in that order; junction bases with no gene match: 8. Germline CDR1 is DFQATT and CDR2 is SNEGSKA (reference sequence).

The chain links TRBV2 to TRBJ2-1, with 8 bases identical to TRBD1. The germline CDR1 and CDR2 sequences are SNHLY and FYNNEI. Trimming removed 11 bases from V and 7 bases from J; junction bases left unmatched: 13. This CDR3 comprises 14 residues. The CDR3 loop reads CAVGQGAARNEQFF. Written as DNA, the CDR3 is TGTGCCGTGGGGCAGGGGGCCGCAAGGAATGAGCAGTTCTTC.

CDR3 coding DNA: TGCGCCAGCAGTGAAGGGTGGCAGGGGGCTAAGGTCGAGCAGTACTTC. Its protein product is CASSEGWQGAKVEQYF. The chain carries TRBV10-2 and TRBJ2-7, with 8 nucleotides matching TRBD1. The J segment lost 6 bases and the V segment lost 3 bases, leaving 13 bases of the junction unmatched. The V gene's germline CDR1 is WSHSY and CDR2 SAAADI. CDR3 size: 16 residues.

This clonotype appeared many times. The V call is TRBV7-6, the J call TRBJ2-7; maybe TRBD2 (6 bases). This CDR3 contains 16 residues. Germline values: CDR1 SGHVS, CDR2 FNYEAQ. V was cut by 5 bases and J by 2 bases, with 19 bases left in between. CDR3 nucleotide sequence: TGTGCCAGCAGCCCCAGTCCAACGGGAGCTACCTACGAGCAGTACTTC. It is translated as CASSPSPTGATYEQYF.

CDR3 nucleotide sequence: TGTGCCAGCAGCGTTAGGGACAGGGGGCTCGAGCAGTACTTC. Protein: CASSVRDRGLEQYF. The chain recombines TRBV9 with TRBJ2-5, with 12 bases that match TRBD1. The tail of the sequence fits TRBJ2-7 better, so the J call may be wrong. The CDR3 spans 14 residues. CDR1 is SGDLS, CDR2 YYNGEE, per germline.

Only a few counts were recorded for this clonotype. V gene TRBV3-1 combines with J gene TRBJ1-2; perhaps TRBD1 as D (5 bases). The CDR3 sequence is 17 residues long. V lost 0 bases and J lost 4, with 18 bases in between. The V gene's germline CDR1 is LGHDT and CDR2 YNNKEL (reference sequence). CDR3 nucleotide sequence: TGTGCCAGCAGCCAAGATAGCGCTAACAGGTTGGGCTATGGCTACACCTTC. Protein product: CASSQDSANRLGYGYTF.

This clonotype has just a few counts. The rearrangement uses TRBV4-1 and TRBJ2-4; D unresolved. The germline V and J ends were trimmed by 4 bases and 12 bases, with 28 bases remaining between them. Germline V lookup: CDR1 MGHRA, CDR2 YSYEKL. The CDR3 covers 17 residues. The CDR3 nucleotides are TGCGCCAGCAGCCCTGGAATGGCCAGATCCCCAGGAATTGATCAGTACTTC. This translates into CASSPGMARSPGIDQYF.